A single sample gave rise to the 12 T cell receptor beta chains below, sequenced in a study of blood T cell repertoires in COVID-19. The assay was immunoSEQ multiplex PCR, and TCRdb's table has in-frame clones only and misses some. The sample includes about 250,000 clones, 70% to 85% of them seen just once. Sample: peripheral blood. The receptors here all came from a man older than 75 with acute or convalescent COVID-19.

V is TRBV21-1 and J is TRBJ1-2; the D call of TRBD1 is as the table states it, not checked on the DNA. TRBV21-1 is assigned pseudogene status. The length of the CDR3 is 20 residues. The CDR3 region has the DNA TGTGCCAGCAGCAAAGCCCGGAAATTCGTTGACAACCGCCCTGATCATGGCTACACCTTC. Residues: CASSKARKFVDNRPDHGYTF.

This chain connects TRBV27 to TRBJ1-2, with a possible D match to TRBD1 (5 bases). The CDR3 consists of 13 residues. Germline V gene lookup returns CDR1 MNHEY and CDR2 SMNVEV (reference sequence). Trimming removed 6 bases from V and 8 bases from J, with 16 bases in between. The CDR3 is CASSRGRSEGYTF. Here the CDR3 DNA reads TGTGCCAGCAGCCGGGGGAGGTCCGAAGGCTACACCTTC.

Only a few counts were recorded for this clone. Compared with germline, one end of the junction differs, possibly owing to a read error. The gene calls are TRBV30 and TRBJ1-1, with D unresolved. The germline gives CDR1 GTSNPN, CDR2 SVGIG (reference sequence). CDR3 length: 12 amino acids. This chain's CDR3 is CAWSPGLIPPLF. CDR3 nucleotide sequence: TGTGCCTGGAGTCCTGGACTCATACCCCCCCTCTTT.

The rearrangement joins TRBV5-1 to TRBJ1-4; 7 bases match TRBD1. CDR3 length: 16 residues. V trimming: 3 bases; J trimming: 4 bases; junction bases outside the gene matches: 9. Germline CDR1 SGHRS, CDR2 YFSETQ. In DNA form, the CDR3 reads TGCGCCAGCAGCTCGGGCCCGGGACAGTTTAATGAAAAACTGTTTTTT. Translating gives CASSSGPGQFNEKLFF.

The chain has TRBV3-1 (or the pseudogene TRBV3-2) and TRBJ2-1, with TRBD2 matching over 7 bases. Germline values: CDR1 LGHDT, CDR2 YNNKEL (reference sequence). The CDR3 runs 16 residues. With V trimmed by 4 bases and J by 5 bases, 11 bases remained unmatched. The chain's CDR3 is CASSPLGLAANNEQFF. The DNA of the CDR3 is TGTGCCAGCAGCCCCCTCGGGCTAGCGGCTAACAATGAGCAGTTCTTC.

The rearrangement uses TRBV5-1 and TRBJ1-2, with 7 bases that match TRBD1. Trimming removed 6 bases from V and 4 bases from J; junction bases left unmatched: 6. In germline, CDR1 is SGHRS, CDR2 YFSETQ. The CDR3 runs to 13 residues. The CDR3, as DNA: TGCGCCAGCACTTCAGGGACAGCCTATGGCTACACCTTC. Its protein product is CASTSGTAYGYTF.

This clone showed up just a few times. V and J are TRBV29-1 and TRBJ2-3; 10 nucleotides line up with TRBD2. The germline V gene has CDR1 SQVTM and CDR2 ANQGSEA. The CDR3 contains 15 residues. J was trimmed by 3 bases and V by 2 bases; bases with no gene match: 5. For the CDR3, the DNA is TGCAGCGTTGAAAAGCGGGGGGGCAGGACAGATACGCAGTATTTT. This codes for CSVEKRGGRTDTQYF.

V and J are TRBV30 and TRBJ1-2; tentatively, D is TRBD1 (5 bases). Trimming shortened V by 1 base and J by 4 bases, and 19 bases separated the two germline ends. The CDR3 spans 16 residues. CDR1 and CDR2 from the germline V gene are GTSNPN and SVGIG (reference sequence). In nucleotides, the CDR3 is TGTGCCTGGAGTGCGGGGGGTCCGGGGCTGGGCTATGGCTACACCTTC. Its protein product is CAWSAGGPGLGYGYTF.

This chain joins TRBV6-5 and TRBJ2-2, with 8 bases identical to TRBD2. Trimming took 7 bases from V and 5 from J; bases not matched to a gene: 6. This CDR3 is 14 amino acids long. Germline CDR1 reads MNHEY; CDR2 reads SVGAGI. The DNA for the CDR3 is TGTGCCAGCAACGGACTAGCACAAACCGGGGAGCTGTTTTTT. This translates into CASNGLAQTGELFF.

The rearrangement uses TRBV3-1 (or the pseudogene TRBV3-2) and TRBJ2-3; 13 bases are a match to TRBD2. Germline values: CDR1 LGHDT, CDR2 YNNKEL (reference sequence). V trimming: 4 bases; J trimming: 2 bases; junction bases outside the gene matches: 3. This CDR3 has 16 amino acids. CDR3 in DNA: TGTGCCAGCAGCCCCGGACTAGCGGGGGCCACAGATACGCAGTATTTT. Protein: CASSPGLAGATDTQYF.

This sequence joins TRBV5-4 and TRBJ1-2; 8 bases align to TRBD1. With 0 bases clipped from V and 6 bases from J, the junction kept 1 base outside the gene matches. The V gene's germline CDR1 is SGHNT and CDR2 YYREEE (reference sequence). The CDR3 consists of 13 residues. The CDR3 DNA reads as TGTGCCAGCAGCTTGGTGACAGGGGATGGCTACACCTTC. This translates into CASSLVTGDGYTF.

This clone was found a few times. This CDR3 is CASTPRGGYEAFF. The CDR3 DNA reads as TGTGCCAGCACACCCCGGGGGGGATATGAAGCTTTCTTT. V is TRBV6-5 and J is TRBJ1-1; possible D gene TRBD1, 5 bases. Trimming removed 7 bases from V and 7 bases from J, with 16 bases in between. Germline-derived CDR1 and CDR2 are MNHEY and SVGAGI. This CDR3 has 13 amino acids.